The subject of this entry is one T cell receptor beta chain. The antigen remains undetermined. Primers: 60 Vbeta forward and 13 Jbeta reverse. Generated by immunoSEQ multiplex PCR, the TCRdb table keeps only in-frame clones and is missing some. This repertoire shows 150,000 or so clones, roughly 77% found once; its top ten account for around 3.4%. This record belongs to a study of cytomegalovirus exposure and HLA in healthy donors. The study's findings and limits: The study designated over 150 TCR beta chains cytomegalovirus-associated. Presence/absence analyses rested on an assumption that sequencing depth was roughly uniform across donors.

There are 15 residues in the CDR3. CDR1 and CDR2 (germline): SGDLS, YYNGEE. V was shortened by 1 base and J by 6 bases, with 15 bases between the two germline ends. The TCR sequence derives from a man between 40 and 49 years old in good health and CMV-seronegative. The rearrangement joins TRBV9 to TRBJ2-3, with D perhaps TRBD1 (6 bases). Sequenced input: PBMCs. The CDR3 sequence is CASSVFSATGDTQYF. The CDR3 nucleotides are TGTGCCAGCAGCGTATTCTCAGCTACAGGGGATACGCAGTATTTT.